Shown below are 32 T cell receptor beta chains from a single sample sequenced in a study of cytomegalovirus exposure and HLA in healthy donors. 13 Jbeta primers and 60 Vbeta primers were used for the PCR. TCRdb's table, derived via immunoSEQ multiplex PCR, lists solely in-frame clones and lacks some. The sample includes 70,000 to 100,000 clones, around 82% seen only once; the top ten take under 2.5%. The sequenced sample was PBMCs. Receptor source: a man between 18 and 35 years old in good health and CMV-seronegative.

The table lists this clone with a few counts. The chain employs TRBV7-9 and TRBJ2-3; 14 bases line up with TRBD2. The trim removed 4 bases at V and 7 bases at J, leaving 4 bases unmatched. This CDR3 is built from 15 residues. CDR1 is SEHNR and CDR2 is FQNEAQ in the germline V gene (reference sequence). The CDR3 spells CASSSRLAGGYTQYF. CDR3 in DNA: TGTGCCAGCAGCTCCCGACTAGCGGGGGGGTATACGCAGTATTTT.

About this clone itself: The junction departs from germline at one end; a sequencing error may be responsible. This chain joins TRBV7-9 and TRBJ2-5, with TRBD2 identical over 9 bases. This CDR3 is built from 19 residues. CDR1 SEHNR and CDR2 FQNEAQ come from the germline V gene (reference sequence). CDR3 nucleotides: TGTTCCAGCAGCTTAGAGGGGGGTGTCCTAGCGGGGTACCAAGAGACCCAGTACTTC. Protein: CSSSLEGGVLAGYQETQYF.

The chain links TRBV19 to TRBJ2-7, with D perhaps matching TRBD1 (6 bases). The CDR3 consists of 13 residues. Trimming pared 9 bases from V and 1 base from J, leaving 13 bases between. Per the germline V gene, CDR1 is LNHDA and CDR2 is SQIVND (reference sequence). For the CDR3, the DNA is TGTGCCAGCCGAACAACAGGGTCCTACGAGCAGTACTTC. As protein: CASRTTGSYEQYF.

V is TRBV19 and J is TRBJ2-5, with 8 bases lining up with TRBD1. The germline V gene has CDR1 LNHDA and CDR2 SQIVND (reference sequence). The CDR3 covers 13 residues. After removal of 9 bases from V and 4 bases from J, the junction contained 7 bases not matched to a gene. CDR3 in DNA: TGTGCCAGCTCGGGACAGGAAGGAGAGACCCAGTACTTC. Protein sequence: CASSGQEGETQYF.

This chain joins TRBV6-1 and TRBJ2-7, with 7 bases matching TRBD2. The V gene end was trimmed by 3 bases and the J gene end by 4 bases; junction bases not matched to a gene: 3. Germline V lookup: CDR1 MNHNS, CDR2 SASEGT. The CDR3 has 13 amino acids. The CDR3 spells CASSERGRYEQYF. Written as DNA, the CDR3 is TGTGCCAGCAGTGAGCGGGGGAGGTACGAGCAGTACTTC.

This chain joins TRBV7-2 and TRBJ2-7, with TRBD1 matching over 7 bases. The CDR3 is 14 residues long. The trim removed 1 base at V and 9 bases at J, leaving 9 bases unmatched. CDR1 is SGHTA, CDR2 FQGNSA, per germline. CDR3 in DNA: TGTGCCAGCAGCTTAGATGGGACAGTCCGAAGGCAGTACTTC. Translation gives CASSLDGTVRRQYF.

This chain connects TRBV7-6 to TRBJ2-5, with 7 nucleotides matching TRBD1. Germline CDR1 SGHVS, CDR2 FNYEAQ. V lost 1 base to trimming and J lost 2 bases; unmatched junction nucleotides: 10. CDR3 length equals 17 residues. CDR3: CASSLGVHRGTQETQYF. In DNA, the CDR3 is TGTGCCAGCAGCTTAGGTGTTCACAGGGGAACTCAAGAGACCCAGTACTTC.

The genes are TRBV9 and TRBJ2-5, with TRBD2 identical over 10 bases. Trimming took 4 bases from V and 5 from J; bases not matched to a gene: 20. CDR1 SGDLS and CDR2 YYNGEE come from the germline V gene. This CDR3 comprises 19 residues. The CDR3 DNA sequence: TGTGCCAGCAGCCCTAGTCCCGTAGCGGGGGGCACCCAATTGGAGACCCAGTACTTC. Amino acid sequence: CASSPSPVAGGTQLETQYF.

V gene TRBV10-2 combines with J gene TRBJ1-1; possibly TRBD1 for D (6 bases). The germline V gene has CDR1 WSHSY and CDR2 SAAADI. The CDR3 spans 14 residues. V lost 6 bases and J 0 bases, leaving 11 bases between the germline ends. CDR3 amino acids: CASRATGMNTEAFF. Written as DNA, the CDR3 is TGCGCCAGCAGGGCGACAGGCATGAACACTGAAGCTTTCTTT.

The chain couples TRBV30 to TRBJ1-2, with D hard to call. This CDR3 is 13 amino acids long. V lost 3 bases to trimming and J lost 4 bases, with 12 bases between them. The germline CDR1 and CDR2 sequences are GTSNPN and SVGIG (reference sequence). CDR3 sequence: CAWSLASSYGYTF. The CDR3 DNA reads as TGTGCCTGGAGCCTTGCTTCGAGCTATGGCTACACCTTC.

This sequence joins TRBV9 and TRBJ2-1; 9 bases map to TRBD2. This CDR3 region has 16 residues. V shed 3 bases, J shed 0 bases, and the junction held 4 bases outside the gene matches. Germline CDR1 reads SGDLS; CDR2 reads YYNGEE. For the CDR3, the DNA is TGTGCCAGCAGCGGTAGCGGGGGAATCTCCTACAATGAGCAGTTCTTC. This translates into CASSGSGGISYNEQFF.

This chain connects TRBV5-1 to TRBJ2-3, with 12 bases matching TRBD2. V gave up 2 bases and J gave up 5 bases; unmatched junction bases: 6. The length of the CDR3 is 16 residues. In germline, CDR1 is SGHRS, CDR2 YFSETQ. The CDR3 loop reads CASSFLAGGPGDTQYF. Written as DNA, the CDR3 is TGCGCCAGCAGCTTCCTAGCGGGGGGGCCGGGAGATACGCAGTATTTT. The entire variable domain, with the rest obtained from reference TRBV5-1 and TRBJ2-3, is as follows: KAGVTQTPRYLIKTRGQQVTLSCSPISGHRSVSWYQQTPGQGLQFLFEYFSETQRNKGNFPGRFSGRQFSNSRSEMNVSTLELGDSALYLCASSFLAGGPGDTQYFGPGTRLTVL.

The chain links TRBV6-5 to TRBJ1-5; 8 bases fit TRBD1. The V gene's germline CDR1 is MNHEY and CDR2 SVGAGI. Trimming cost V 5 bases and J 4 bases; bases outside gene matches: 7. The length of the CDR3 is 15 residues. DNA for the CDR3: TGTGCCAGCAGTAAATGGACAGGGAAGAATCAGCCCCAGCATTTT. It yields the protein CASSKWTGKNQPQHF.

This chain links TRBV7-2 with TRBJ1-5; TRBD1 aligns across 7 bases. The CDR3 loop spans 15 amino acids. The germline V gene has CDR1 SGHTA and CDR2 FQGNSA. Trimming cost V 5 bases and J 7 bases; bases outside gene matches: 11. In DNA form, the CDR3 reads TGTGCCAGCAGCGAGGGACAGAATAGGGGACAGCCCCAGCATTTT. Amino acid sequence: CASSEGQNRGQPQHF. The full variable domain, completed using reference TRBV7-2 and TRBJ1-5, is GAGVSQSPSNKVTEKGKDVELRCDPISGHTALYWYRQSLGQGLEFLIYFQGNSAPDKSGLPSDRFSAERTGGSVSTLTIQRTQQEDSAVYLCASSEGQNRGQPQHFGDGTRLSIL.

The chain combines TRBV9 with TRBJ1-2, with 9 bases lining up with TRBD1. This CDR3 comprises 14 residues. Trimming at V came to 4 bases and at J to 6 bases, leaving 7 bases not matched to a gene. Germline V CDR1 and CDR2: SGDLS, YYNGEE. CDR3 loop: CASSPRGQGHGYTF. The CDR3 nucleotides read TGTGCCAGCAGCCCTCGGGGACAGGGTCATGGCTACACCTTC.

The chain recombines TRBV19 with TRBJ2-5; perhaps TRBD1 as D (6 bases). There are 16 residues in the CDR3. The ends were cut back, 5 bases at V and 11 bases at J, with 27 bases in the middle. Germline values: CDR1 LNHDA, CDR2 SQIVND (reference sequence). Here the CDR3 reads CASSPPTGGLVGEQYF. The CDR3, as DNA: TGTGCCAGTAGTCCGCCGACAGGAGGCCTGGTTGGGGAGCAGTACTTC.

The chain combines TRBV5-1 with TRBJ1-1; D remains ambiguous. CDR1 SGHRS and CDR2 YFSETQ come from the germline V gene. The CDR3 totals 14 residues. V lost 0 bases and J lost 0, with 6 bases in between. This chain's CDR3 is CASSLGALNTEAFF. In nucleotides, the CDR3 is TGCGCCAGCAGCTTGGGGGCCTTGAACACTGAAGCTTTCTTT. Full variable domain (missing parts from reference TRBV5-1 and TRBJ1-1): KAGVTQTPRYLIKTRGQQVTLSCSPISGHRSVSWYQQTPGQGLQFLFEYFSETQRNKGNFPGRFSGRQFSNSRSEMNVSTLELGDSALYLCASSLGALNTEAFFGQGTRLTVV.

The V gene is TRBV28, the J gene TRBJ1-1; TRBD1 might be the D (5 bases). Germline loops: CDR1 MDHEN, CDR2 SYDVKM. V was pared by 3 bases and J by 11 bases, with 13 bases between. The CDR3 is 12 residues long. CDR3 residues: CASSLAGRGAFF. CDR3 DNA sequence: TGTGCCAGCAGTTTGGCGGGGAGGGGCGCTTTCTTT.

The chain combines TRBV2 with TRBJ1-5, with TRBD1 matching 9 bases. CDR1 is SNHLY and CDR2 is FYNNEI in the germline V gene. The CDR3 is 17 amino acids. V was clipped by 3 bases and J by 4 bases; unmatched bases: 10. The CDR3 coding sequence is TGTGCCAGCAGTGATGGGGGACAGGGAAGCCCGAATCAGCCCCAGCATTTT. Translating it yields CASSDGGQGSPNQPQHF.

The chain uses TRBV7-3 and TRBJ2-1, with 8 bases aligning to TRBD1. Losses at the gene ends were 5 bases for V and 7 bases for J; bases not matched to a gene: 4. Germline V gene lookup returns CDR1 SGHTA and CDR2 FQGTGA. This CDR3 spans 13 amino acids. The CDR3 region is CASSQQGVNEQFF. In DNA, the CDR3 is TGTGCCAGCAGCCAACAGGGGGTTAATGAGCAGTTCTTC.

The genes are TRBV5-1 and TRBJ1-1; D might be TRBD1 (5 bases). In germline, CDR1 is SGHRS, CDR2 YFSETQ. The CDR3 runs to 15 residues. V lost 4 bases and J lost 1, with 14 bases in between. CDR3 DNA sequence: TGCGCCAGCAGCCCGGACGGGGGATCGAACACTGAAGCTTTCTTT. It yields the protein CASSPDGGSNTEAFF.

The rearrangement joins TRBV6-1 to TRBJ1-2, with 8 bases fitting TRBD1. The CDR3 contains 17 residues. Per germline, CDR1 MNHNS and CDR2 SASEGT. Trimming removed 3 bases from V and 4 bases from J; junction bases left unmatched: 13. CDR3 sequence reads: CASSDGAGGAPLYGYTF. The DNA of the CDR3 is TGTGCCAGCAGTGATGGGGCAGGGGGCGCGCCCCTCTATGGCTACACCTTC.

This clone showed up just a few times. The V call is TRBV5-1, the J call TRBJ1-3; no clear D gene. Germline lookup yields CDR1 SGHRS and CDR2 YFSETQ. The length of the CDR3 is 16 residues. With 6 bases removed from V and 7 bases from J, the gap between germline ends came to 23 bases. CDR3 loop: CASTLAPQGSGNTIYF. DNA for the CDR3: TGCGCCAGCACCCTGGCCCCCCAAGGGTCGGGGAACACCATATATTTT. Drawing the rest from reference TRBV5-1 and TRBJ1-3, the complete variable domain is KAGVTQTPRYLIKTRGQQVTLSCSPISGHRSVSWYQQTPGQGLQFLFEYFSETQRNKGNFPGRFSGRQFSNSRSEMNVSTLELGDSALYLCASTLAPQGSGNTIYFGEGSWLTVV.

This chain links TRBV27 with TRBJ1-5; D uncertain. Trimming pared 2 bases from V and 7 bases from J, leaving 9 bases between. There are 13 residues in the CDR3. Germline V gene data show CDR1 as MNHEY and CDR2 as SMNVEV (reference sequence). CDR3 sequence reads: CASSLISTQPQHF. DNA of the CDR3: TGTGCCAGCAGTTTAATTAGTACCCAGCCCCAGCATTTT.

The rearrangement uses TRBV6-1 and TRBJ1-5; 11 nucleotides match TRBD1. CDR1 and CDR2 (germline): MNHNS, SASEGT. The CDR3 contains 17 residues. V trimming: 0 bases; J trimming: 2 bases; junction bases outside the gene matches: 3. CDR3 loop: CASSEASGQGGNQPQHF. The CDR3 bases are TGTGCCAGCAGTGAAGCTTCGGGACAGGGGGGCAATCAGCCCCAGCATTTT.

This chain links TRBV4-2 with TRBJ2-7; 7 bases align to TRBD2. The CDR3 is 16 amino acids. Germline V gene lookup returns CDR1 LGHNA and CDR2 YNFKEQ. Germline trimming cut 0 bases from V and 0 bases from J; bases unmatched to any gene: 5. The CDR3 DNA follows: TGTGCCAGCAGCCAAGATTTCCTAGCGGTCTCCTACGAGCAGTACTTC. Translation: CASSQDFLAVSYEQYF.

The chain recombines TRBV27 with TRBJ1-2; 8 bases are a match to TRBD1. The germline V gene encodes CDR1 MNHEY and CDR2 SMNVEV (reference sequence). The J segment lost 4 bases and the V segment lost 0 bases, leaving 7 bases of the junction unmatched. The CDR3 consists of 16 residues. CDR3 DNA sequence: TGTGCCAGCAGTTTATCCCCCGGACAGGGAGGCTATGGCTACACCTTC. This encodes CASSLSPGQGGYGYTF.

This clone was seen more than once but under ten times. The chain joins TRBV11-2 to TRBJ2-5, with D perhaps matching TRBD2 (5 bases). Trimming took 4 bases from V and 4 from J, leaving 25 bases between them. Germline assignment: CDR1 SGHAT and CDR2 FQNNGV. The CDR3 has 18 amino acids. CDR3 sequence: CASSSIPAETRKGETQYF. DNA of the CDR3: TGTGCCAGCAGCTCCATACCCGCGGAAACTAGGAAGGGAGAGACCCAGTACTTC.

The chain combines TRBV6-1 with TRBJ1-1; 7 bases agree with TRBD1. J was trimmed by 5 bases and V by 3 bases; bases with no gene match: 9. Germline-derived CDR1 and CDR2 are MNHNS and SASEGT. The CDR3 is 15 amino acids. Written as DNA, the CDR3 is TGTGCCAGCAGTGACCGACAGGGCGGAGAAACTGAAGCTTTCTTT. It translates to CASSDRQGGETEAFF.

This clone was seen once. The chain recombines TRBV10-3 with TRBJ1-2, with a weak D call TRBD1 (5 bases). The germline V and J ends were trimmed by 7 bases and 8 bases, with 20 bases remaining between them. The germline gives CDR1 ENHRY, CDR2 SYGVKD. The CDR3 extends over 14 amino acids. CDR3 sequence reads: CAIKWAPATEGYTF. As DNA, the CDR3 is TGTGCCATCAAATGGGCTCCCGCGACAGAGGGCTACACCTTC.

The V gene is TRBV11-2, the J gene TRBJ2-1, with 13 positions matching TRBD2. Trimming at V came to 4 bases and at J to 2 bases, leaving 5 bases not matched to a gene. The germline CDR1 and CDR2 sequences are SGHAT and FQNNGV. This CDR3 spans 17 amino acids. CDR3 protein: CASSSGLAGATYNEQFF. In DNA, the CDR3 is TGTGCCAGCAGCTCTGGACTAGCGGGGGCCACCTACAATGAGCAGTTCTTC.

The V call is TRBV14, the J call TRBJ1-6; no definite D call. CDR3 length: 16 residues. Germline V gene lookup returns CDR1 SGHDN and CDR2 FVKESK. The V gene lost 1 base and the J gene lost 0 bases, with 7 bases spanning the gap. The CDR3 loop reads CASSQVRDSYNSPLHF. CDR3 nucleotides: TGTGCCAGCAGCCAAGTCCGGGACTCCTATAATTCACCCCTCCACTTT.